The sample holds one count of the clone carrying this T cell receptor (beta chain). A junction boundary mismatches the germline segment, possibly from a read error. This sample is drawn from a study of molecular identifiers for immune sequencing clone quantification. Via MiXCR, TCRdb re-called the PCR reads, giving one row per CDR3 protein. This sample has about 640,000 distinct CDR3 sequences, with 20% found just once. Sequencing was carried out using naive CD8+ T cells from blood, with Jurkat cell RNA spiked in. Subset denoted: FACS-sorted CD8+CD4-CCR7+CD45RA+ naive T cells. This TCR was sampled from a human donor in good health. Some libraries in this study had Jurkat cell RNA spiked in.

The CDR3 is CASSLAGLNTETFF. Here the CDR3 DNA reads TGTGCCAGCAGTTTAGCAGGGTTGAACACTGAAACTTTCTTT. The chain has TRBV12-3 or TRBV12-4 and TRBJ1-1; D gene ambiguous. The CDR3 is 14 residues long.